The 10 T cell receptor beta chains presented below share a single source sample, sequenced in a study of radiotherapy plus CTLA-4 blockade in lung cancer. TCRdb's table, derived via immunoSEQ multiplex PCR, lists solely in-frame clones and lacks some. The profile shows around 99,000 clones, about 90% of them singletons. Sequencing was performed on peripheral blood, taken from a patient treated with radiotherapy plus ipilimumab. All receptors derive from a human donor with non-small cell lung cancer that progressed on radiotherapy plus ipilimumab.

This chain uses TRBV5-6 with TRBJ2-2; TRBD1 might be the D (5 bases). In germline, CDR1 is SGHDT, CDR2 YYEEEE. Trimming shortened V by 4 bases and J by 4 bases, and 17 bases separated the two germline ends. The CDR3 sequence is 16 residues long. The CDR3 DNA is TGTGCCAGCAGCCAAATGGGCGACAGCCGCACCGGGGAGCTGTTTTTT. Its translation is CASSQMGDSRTGELFF. The whole variable domain, remainder taken from reference TRBV5-6 and TRBJ2-2, is DAGVTQSPTHLIKTRGQQVTLRCSPKSGHDTVSWYQQALGQGPQFIFQYYEEEERQRGNFPDRFSGHQFPNYSSELNVNALLLGDSALYLCASSQMGDSRTGELFFGEGSRLTVL.

In its sample, this clone was seen a few times. The chain employs TRBV6-1 and TRBJ1-1; D ambiguous. Germline V gene data show CDR1 as MNHNS and CDR2 as SASEGT. V gave up 2 bases and J gave up 6 bases, with 19 bases separating them. The CDR3 runs 16 residues. Written as DNA, the CDR3 is TGTGCCAGCAGTGAACCTCCGGCAGGCTGGGGAGCTGAAGCTTTCTTT. The encoded protein is CASSEPPAGWGAEAFF.

In its sample, this clone was seen a few times. This sequence joins TRBV7-6 and TRBJ2-1; 14 nucleotides line up with TRBD2. With 5 bases clipped from V and 1 base from J, the junction kept 13 bases outside the gene matches. The germline V gene encodes CDR1 SGHVS and CDR2 FNYEAQ. CDR3 length: 20 amino acids. The DNA of the CDR3 is TGTGCCAGCAGCGGAGATCCGGGACTAGCGGGAGAAAGGTCCTACAATGAGCAGTTCTTC. This sequence encodes CASSGDPGLAGERSYNEQFF.

The chain couples TRBV5-1 to TRBJ2-5, with 9 bases lining up with TRBD1. The CDR3 sequence is 15 residues long. CDR1 SGHRS and CDR2 YFSETQ come from the germline V gene. Trimming at V came to 3 bases and at J to 4 bases, leaving 7 bases not matched to a gene. CDR3 in amino acids: CASSSDRGGAETQYF. In nucleotides, the CDR3 is TGCGCCAGCAGCTCAGACAGGGGGGGCGCAGAGACCCAGTACTTC.

The chain is built from TRBV7-9 and TRBJ2-3; D unclear. The V and J ends lost 1 base and 0 bases respectively, with 14 bases between them. This CDR3 region has 17 residues. Germline loops: CDR1 SEHNR, CDR2 FQNEAQ (reference sequence). CDR3 coding DNA: TGTGCCAGCAGCTTAGAAGGTCCCGGGTCTAGCACAGATACGCAGTATTTT. Amino acids: CASSLEGPGSSTDTQYF.

The V gene is TRBV4-1, the J gene TRBJ1-1, with a tentative D call TRBD1 (6 bases). V was shortened by 0 bases and J by 3 bases, with 11 bases between the two germline ends. The CDR3 has 15 amino acids. Germline V lookup: CDR1 MGHRA, CDR2 YSYEKL. The CDR3 spells CASSQDAEGDTEAFF. The CDR3, as DNA: TGCGCCAGCAGCCAAGATGCGGAGGGGGACACTGAAGCTTTCTTT.

This clone was counted once. The rearrangement uses TRBV19 and TRBJ2-7; 9 bases align to TRBD1. The germline gives CDR1 LNHDA, CDR2 SQIVND (reference sequence). The CDR3 runs 13 residues. Unmatched junction bases numbered 5, after V lost 6 bases and J lost 5 bases. CDR3 DNA: TGTGCCAGTAGCATGGGACAGGGAGACGAGCAGTACTTC. As protein: CASSMGQGDEQYF.

This chain connects TRBV5-8 to TRBJ1-1; D is perhaps TRBD1 (6 bases). The V end lost 3 bases, the J end lost 1 base, and 16 bases lay between the germline ends. The length of the CDR3 is 16 residues. Per germline, CDR1 SGHTS and CDR2 YDEGEE. The CDR3 loop is CASSSVWGAGNTEAFF. The CDR3 DNA is TGTGCCAGCAGCTCGGTATGGGGGGCTGGGAACACTGAAGCTTTCTTT.

The chain has TRBV27 and TRBJ2-7; the match to TRBD2 covers 9 bases. CDR1 is MNHEY, CDR2 SMNVEV, per germline (reference sequence). Trimming removed 5 bases from V and 6 bases from J; junction bases left unmatched: 17. The CDR3 loop spans 17 amino acids. CDR3 residues: CASSHTTPGLALGEQYF. The CDR3 DNA follows: TGTGCCAGCAGTCATACTACACCGGGACTAGCTCTGGGCGAGCAGTACTTC.

This clone was recorded only once. The chain employs TRBV7-2 and TRBJ1-5; the match to TRBD1 covers 12 bases. Germline V CDR1 and CDR2: SGHTA, FQGNSA. The V and J ends lost 7 bases and 6 bases, in that order; junction bases with no gene match: 7. CDR3 length: 15 residues. The CDR3 loop reads CASNPGQGASQPQHF. The DNA of the CDR3 is TGTGCCAGCAATCCGGGACAGGGGGCAAGTCAGCCCCAGCATTTT.